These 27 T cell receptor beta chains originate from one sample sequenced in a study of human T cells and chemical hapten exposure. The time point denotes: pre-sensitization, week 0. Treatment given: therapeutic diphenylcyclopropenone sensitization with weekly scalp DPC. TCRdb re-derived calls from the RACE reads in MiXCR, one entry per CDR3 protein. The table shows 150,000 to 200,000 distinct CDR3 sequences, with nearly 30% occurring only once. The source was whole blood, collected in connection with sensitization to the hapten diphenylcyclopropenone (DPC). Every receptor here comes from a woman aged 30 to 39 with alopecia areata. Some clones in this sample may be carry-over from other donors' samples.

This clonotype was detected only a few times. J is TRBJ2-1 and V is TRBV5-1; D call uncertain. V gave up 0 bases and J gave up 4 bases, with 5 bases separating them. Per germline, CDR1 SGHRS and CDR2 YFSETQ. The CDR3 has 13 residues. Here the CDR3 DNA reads TGCGCCAGCAGCTTGGAGACGTACAATGAGCAGTTCTTC. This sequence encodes CASSLETYNEQFF.

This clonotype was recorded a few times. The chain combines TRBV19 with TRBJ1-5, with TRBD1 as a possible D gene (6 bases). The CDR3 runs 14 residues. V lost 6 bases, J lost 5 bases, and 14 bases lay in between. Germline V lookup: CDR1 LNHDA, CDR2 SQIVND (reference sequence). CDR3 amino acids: CASSLWGGHQPQHF. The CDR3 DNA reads TGTGCCAGTAGCCTGTGGGGGGGGCATCAGCCCCAGCATTTT.

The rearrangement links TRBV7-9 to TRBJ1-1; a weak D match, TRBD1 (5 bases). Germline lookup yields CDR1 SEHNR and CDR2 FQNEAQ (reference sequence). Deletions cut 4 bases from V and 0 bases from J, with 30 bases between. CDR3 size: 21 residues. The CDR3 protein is CASSSREVRRDRDLMNTEAFF. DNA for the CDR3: TGTGCCAGCAGCTCCCGGGAGGTCCGCAGGGACCGTGACCTTATGAACACTGAAGCTTTCTTT.

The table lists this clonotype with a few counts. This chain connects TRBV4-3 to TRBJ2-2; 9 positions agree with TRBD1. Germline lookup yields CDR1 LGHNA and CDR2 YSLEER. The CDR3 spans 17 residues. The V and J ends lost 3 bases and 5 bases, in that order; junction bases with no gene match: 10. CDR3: CASSHLTGGERTGELFF. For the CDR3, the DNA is TGCGCCAGCAGCCACTTGACAGGGGGTGAAAGAACCGGGGAGCTGTTTTTT.

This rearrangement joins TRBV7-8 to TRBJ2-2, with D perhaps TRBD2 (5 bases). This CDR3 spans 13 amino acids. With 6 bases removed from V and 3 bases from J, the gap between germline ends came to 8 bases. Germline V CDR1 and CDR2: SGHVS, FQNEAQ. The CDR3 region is CASRRADTGELFF. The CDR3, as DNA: TGTGCCAGCAGGAGGGCCGACACCGGGGAGCTGTTTTTT.

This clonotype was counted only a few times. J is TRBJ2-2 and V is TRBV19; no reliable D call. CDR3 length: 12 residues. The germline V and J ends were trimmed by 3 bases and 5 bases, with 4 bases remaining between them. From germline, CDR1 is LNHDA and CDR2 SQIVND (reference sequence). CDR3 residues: CASSMRTGELFF. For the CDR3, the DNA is TGTGCCAGTAGTATGAGAACCGGGGAGCTGTTTTTT.

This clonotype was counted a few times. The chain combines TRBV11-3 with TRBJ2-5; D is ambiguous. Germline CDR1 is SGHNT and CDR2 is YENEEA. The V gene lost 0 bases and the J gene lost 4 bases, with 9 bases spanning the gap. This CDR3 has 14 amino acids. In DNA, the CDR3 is TGTGCCAGCAGCTTAGAGGACCGAACAGAGACCCAGTACTTC. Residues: CASSLEDRTETQYF.

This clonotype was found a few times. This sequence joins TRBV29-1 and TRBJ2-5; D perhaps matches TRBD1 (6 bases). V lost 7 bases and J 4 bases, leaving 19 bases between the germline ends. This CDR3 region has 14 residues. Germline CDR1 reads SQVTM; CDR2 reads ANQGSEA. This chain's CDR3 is CSGQPGDIGETQYF. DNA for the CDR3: TGCAGCGGACAACCAGGGGATATTGGAGAGACCCAGTACTTC.

CDR3 residues: CASSQETGLWEGYTF. The CDR3 DNA sequence: TGTGCCAGCAGTCAAGAAACAGGGCTTTGGGAGGGCTACACCTTC. This rearrangement joins TRBV28 to TRBJ1-2; tentatively, D is TRBD1 (6 bases). Trimming pared 5 bases from V and 8 bases from J, leaving 21 bases between. CDR3 length: 15 residues. Germline V gives CDR1 MDHEN, CDR2 SYDVKM.

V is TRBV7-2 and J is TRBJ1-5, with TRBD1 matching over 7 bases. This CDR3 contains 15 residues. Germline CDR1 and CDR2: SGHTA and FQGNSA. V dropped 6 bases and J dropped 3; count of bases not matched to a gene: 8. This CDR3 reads CASREQGNYNQPQHF. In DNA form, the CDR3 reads TGTGCCAGCAGGGAACAGGGGAATTACAATCAGCCCCAGCATTTT. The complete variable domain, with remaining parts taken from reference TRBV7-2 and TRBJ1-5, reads GAGVSQSPSNKVTEKGKDVELRCDPISGHTALYWYRQSLGQGLEFLIYFQGNSAPDKSGLPSDRFSAERTGGSVSTLTIQRTQQEDSAVYLCASREQGNYNQPQHFGDGTRLSIL.

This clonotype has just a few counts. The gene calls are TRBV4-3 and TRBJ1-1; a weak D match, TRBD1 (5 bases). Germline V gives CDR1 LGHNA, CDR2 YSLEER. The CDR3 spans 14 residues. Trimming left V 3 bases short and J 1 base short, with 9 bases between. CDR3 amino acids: CASSHVQGNTEAFF. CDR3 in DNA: TGCGCCAGCAGCCATGTGCAGGGGAACACTGAAGCTTTCTTT.

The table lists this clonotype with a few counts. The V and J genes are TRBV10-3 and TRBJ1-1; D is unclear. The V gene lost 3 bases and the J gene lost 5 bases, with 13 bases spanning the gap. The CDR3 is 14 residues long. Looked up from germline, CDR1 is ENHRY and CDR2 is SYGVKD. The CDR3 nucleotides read TGTGCCATCAGTGATAATTTGGCGGGAACTGAAGCTTTCTTT. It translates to CAISDNLAGTEAFF.

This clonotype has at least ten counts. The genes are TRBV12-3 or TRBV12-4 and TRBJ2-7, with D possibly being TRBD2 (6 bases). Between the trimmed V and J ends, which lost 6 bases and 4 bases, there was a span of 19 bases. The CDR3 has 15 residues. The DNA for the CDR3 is TGTGCCAGCAGCCGAACCGGGACTGGGAGGTACGAGCAGTACTTC. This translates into CASSRTGTGRYEQYF.

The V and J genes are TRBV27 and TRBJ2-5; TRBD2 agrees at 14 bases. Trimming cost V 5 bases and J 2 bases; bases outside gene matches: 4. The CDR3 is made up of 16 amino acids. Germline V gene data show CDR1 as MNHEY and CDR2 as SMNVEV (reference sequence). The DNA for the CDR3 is TGTGCCAGCAGTCTGGGACTAGCGGGAGCACAAGAGACCCAGTACTTC. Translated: CASSLGLAGAQETQYF.

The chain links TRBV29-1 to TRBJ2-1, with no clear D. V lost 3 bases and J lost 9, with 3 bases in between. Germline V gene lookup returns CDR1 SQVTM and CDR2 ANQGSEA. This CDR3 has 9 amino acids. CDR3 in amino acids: CSVDREQFF. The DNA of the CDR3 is TGCAGCGTTGACCGTGAGCAGTTCTTC.

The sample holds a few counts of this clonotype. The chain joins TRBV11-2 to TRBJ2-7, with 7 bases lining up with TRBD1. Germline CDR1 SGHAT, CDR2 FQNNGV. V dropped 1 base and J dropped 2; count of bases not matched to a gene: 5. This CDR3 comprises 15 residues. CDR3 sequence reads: CASSLARGQPYEQYF. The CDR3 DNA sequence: TGTGCCAGCAGCTTAGCCCGGGGACAGCCCTACGAGCAGTACTTC.

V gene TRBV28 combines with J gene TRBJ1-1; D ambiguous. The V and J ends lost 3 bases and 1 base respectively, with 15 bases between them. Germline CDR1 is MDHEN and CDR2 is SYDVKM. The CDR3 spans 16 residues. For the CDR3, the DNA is TGTGCCAGCAGTTTGGCAGGAACCCTCGAGAACACTGAAGCTTTCTTT. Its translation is CASSLAGTLENTEAFF.

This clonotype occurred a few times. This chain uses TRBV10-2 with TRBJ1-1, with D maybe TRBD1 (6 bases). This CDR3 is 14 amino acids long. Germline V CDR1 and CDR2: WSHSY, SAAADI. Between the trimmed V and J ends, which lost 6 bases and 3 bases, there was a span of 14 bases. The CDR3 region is CASRKQGRDTEAFF. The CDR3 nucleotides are TGCGCCAGCAGAAAACAGGGTCGGGACACTGAAGCTTTCTTT.

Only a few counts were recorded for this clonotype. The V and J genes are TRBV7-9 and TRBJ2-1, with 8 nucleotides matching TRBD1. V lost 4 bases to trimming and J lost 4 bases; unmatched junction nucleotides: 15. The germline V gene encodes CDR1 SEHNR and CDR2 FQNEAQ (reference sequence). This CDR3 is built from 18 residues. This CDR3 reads CASSSIVGQGRTYNEQFF. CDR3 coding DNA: TGTGCCAGCAGCTCTATAGTTGGACAGGGAAGGACTTACAATGAGCAGTTCTTC.

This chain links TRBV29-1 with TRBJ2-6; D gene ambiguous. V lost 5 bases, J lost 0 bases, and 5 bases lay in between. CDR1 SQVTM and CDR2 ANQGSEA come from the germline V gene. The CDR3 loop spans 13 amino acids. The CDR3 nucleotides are TGCAGCGTTTTCAGCTCTGGGGCCAACGTCCTGACTTTC. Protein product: CSVFSSGANVLTF.

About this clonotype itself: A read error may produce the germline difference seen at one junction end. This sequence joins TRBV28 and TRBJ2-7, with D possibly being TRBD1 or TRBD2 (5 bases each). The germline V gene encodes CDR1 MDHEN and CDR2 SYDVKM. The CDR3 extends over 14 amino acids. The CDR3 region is CASSPPGPSIIGNF. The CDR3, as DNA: TGTGCCAGCAGTCCCCCGGGACCGTCCATTATAGGGAACTTC.

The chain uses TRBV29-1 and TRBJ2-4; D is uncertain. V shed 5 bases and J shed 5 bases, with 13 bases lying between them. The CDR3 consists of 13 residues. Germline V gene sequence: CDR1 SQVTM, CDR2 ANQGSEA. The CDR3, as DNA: TGCAGCGTTTCTTGGACCGGGCAAAACATTCAGTACTTC. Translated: CSVSWTGQNIQYF. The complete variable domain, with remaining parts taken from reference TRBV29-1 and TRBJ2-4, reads SAVISQKPSRDICQRGTSLTIQCQVDSQVTMMFWYRQQPGQSLTLIATANQGSEATYESGFVIDKFPISRPNLTFSTLTVSNMSPEDSSIYLCSVSWTGQNIQYFGAGTRLSVL.

The CDR3 sequence: CASSLGDRGTGELFF. The CDR3 nucleotides are TGCGCCAGCAGCTTGGGGGACAGGGGCACCGGGGAGCTGTTTTTT. The gene calls are TRBV5-1 and TRBJ2-2; 10 nucleotides line up with TRBD1. CDR3 length: 15 amino acids. Germline CDR1 and CDR2: SGHRS and YFSETQ. V was pared by 0 bases and J by 4 bases, with 0 bases of the junction left unmatched.

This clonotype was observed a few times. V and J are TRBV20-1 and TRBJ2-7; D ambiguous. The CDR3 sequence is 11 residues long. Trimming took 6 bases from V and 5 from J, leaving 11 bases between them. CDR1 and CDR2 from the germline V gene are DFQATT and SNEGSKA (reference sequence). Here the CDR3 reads CSAIEGHEQYF. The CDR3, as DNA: TGCAGTGCCATCGAAGGCCACGAGCAGTACTTC.

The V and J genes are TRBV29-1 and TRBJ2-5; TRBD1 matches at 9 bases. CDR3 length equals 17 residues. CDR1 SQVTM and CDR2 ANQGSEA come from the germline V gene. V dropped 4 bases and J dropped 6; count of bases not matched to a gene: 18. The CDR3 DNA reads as TGCAGCGTTGTAAGGAATATTGCCGGACAGGGGTCAAAGACCCAGTACTTC. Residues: CSVVRNIAGQGSKTQYF.

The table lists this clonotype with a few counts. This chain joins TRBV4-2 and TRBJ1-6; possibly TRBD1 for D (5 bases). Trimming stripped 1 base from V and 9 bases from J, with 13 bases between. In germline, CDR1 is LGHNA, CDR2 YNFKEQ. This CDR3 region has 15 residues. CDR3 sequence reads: CASSQVEGASSPLHF. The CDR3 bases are TGTGCCAGCAGCCAAGTTGAAGGGGCGAGTTCACCCCTCCACTTT.

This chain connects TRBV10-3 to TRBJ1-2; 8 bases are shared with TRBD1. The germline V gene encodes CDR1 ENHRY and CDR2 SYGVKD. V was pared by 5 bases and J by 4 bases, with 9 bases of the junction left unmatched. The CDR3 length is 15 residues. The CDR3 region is CAISSQNTGGYGYTF. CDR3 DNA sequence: TGTGCCATCAGTTCCCAAAACACAGGGGGCTATGGCTACACCTTC.